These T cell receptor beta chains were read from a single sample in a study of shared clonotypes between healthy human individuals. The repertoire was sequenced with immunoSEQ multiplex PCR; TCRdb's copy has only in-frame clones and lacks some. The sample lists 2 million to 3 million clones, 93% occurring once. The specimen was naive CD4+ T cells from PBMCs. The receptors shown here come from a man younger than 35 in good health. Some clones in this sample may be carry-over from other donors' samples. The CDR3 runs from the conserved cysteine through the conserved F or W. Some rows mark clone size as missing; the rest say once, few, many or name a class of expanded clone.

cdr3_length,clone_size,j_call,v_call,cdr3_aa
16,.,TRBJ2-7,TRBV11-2,CASSPRWSGSSYEQYF
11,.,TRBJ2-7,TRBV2,CASTSSYEQYF
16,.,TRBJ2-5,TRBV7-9,CASSLGQGLDQETQYF
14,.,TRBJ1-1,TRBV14,CASSTNREVSEAFF
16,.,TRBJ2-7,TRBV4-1,CASSQELAGGPTSIHF
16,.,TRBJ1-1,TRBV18,CASSPPRQAVNTEAFF
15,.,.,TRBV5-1,CASSLRGQGSYEQYF
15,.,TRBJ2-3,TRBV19,CASSMVGRLTDTQYF
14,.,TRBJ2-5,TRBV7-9,CASSLQGREETQYF
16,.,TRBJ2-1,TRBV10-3,CAISEGPGQQYNEQFF
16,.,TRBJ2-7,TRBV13,CASSQGTSESSYEQYF
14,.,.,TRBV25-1,CASRGDRGDYEQYF
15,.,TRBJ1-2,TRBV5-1,CASSLGGQTDYGYTF
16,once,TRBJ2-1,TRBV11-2,CASSLGLAGGGDEQFF
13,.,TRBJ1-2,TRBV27,CAGRPRSLYGYTF
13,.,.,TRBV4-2,CASSQAPGLEQYF
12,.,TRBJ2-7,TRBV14,CASSQGSYEQYF